This is a list of T cell receptor beta chains from one sample in a study of OX40 agonist ivuxolimab in advanced cancers. Sequenced by immunoSEQ multiplex PCR; TCRdb stores in-frame clones only, minus some. The sample contains some 74,000 clones, around 89% of which appear only once. This material consisted of CD4+ or CD8+ T cells sorted from blood, taken in a trial of the OX40 agonist ivuxolimab. Receptors were obtained from an adult with an advanced solid tumor such as melanoma, head and neck, liver or kidney cancer. Both conserved end residues are part of each CDR3.

V: TRBV7-3
J: TRBJ1-1
CDR3: CASSLRPSGGPMNTEAFF

V: TRBV7-3
J: TRBJ2-3
CDR3: CASSLAGRGVRADTQYF

V: TRBV5-4
J: TRBJ2-3
CDR3: CASSWDRGDTQYF

V: TRBV6-5
J: TRBJ2-2
CDR3: CASSGRGRTGELFF

V: TRBV7-9
J: TRBJ1-3
CDR3: CASSLYTDGNTIYF

V: TRBV19
J: TRBJ1-4
CDR3: CASSPRLGEKLFF

V: TRBV15
J: TRBJ2-7
CDR3: CATSRDTNYEQYF

V: TRBV14
J: TRBJ1-1
CDR3: CASSLNRGRWTEAFF

V: TRBV7-8
J: TRBJ1-1
CDR3: CASSFDRGREAFF

V: TRBV19
J: TRBJ1-1
CDR3: CACSSTQNTEAFF

V: TRBV13
J: TRBJ2-2
CDR3: CASSRKGRDPGGELFF

V: TRBV4-3
J: TRBJ2-2
CDR3: CASRPGLAGGIGELFF

V: TRBV9
J: TRBJ2-7
CDR3: CASSVGIAGAYEQYF

V: TRBV20-1
J: TRBJ2-7
CDR3: CMGSGTYEQYF

V: TRBV11-3
J: TRBJ2-3
CDR3: CASSPGHSTDTQYF

V: TRBV6-6
J: TRBJ2-5
CDR3: CASSYSYWEAQYF

V: TRBV2
J: TRBJ1-5
CDR3: CASNLQADQPQHF

V: TRBV5-1
J: TRBJ2-7
CDR3: CASSLFPGGSEQYF

V: TRBV29-1
J: TRBJ1-2
CDR3: CSVGGTGDGYTF

V: TRBV27
J: TRBJ2-3
CDR3: CASSLRGGRGVTDTQYF

V: TRBV30
J: TRBJ1-2
CDR3: CAWSPYEGFGGGAFNYGYTF

V: TRBV5-1
J: TRBJ2-7
CDR3: CASSLGSGRDSYEQYF

V: TRBV27
J: TRBJ2-2
CDR3: CASSKTPTGELFF

V: TRBV7-2
J: TRBJ1-4
CDR3: CASSLRAQSEKLFF

V: TRBV18
J: TRBJ1-4
CDR3: CASATLDRGEKLFF

V: TRBV7-3
J: TRBJ2-6
CDR3: CASSFTGVGANVLTF

V: TRBV2
J: TRBJ1-5
CDR3: CASSEVNTHQPQHF

V: TRBV29-1
J: TRBJ1-1
CDR3: CSVVVSLNTEAFF

V: TRBV28
J: TRBJ2-7
CDR3: CASSRPLADSYEQYF

V: TRBV27
J: TRBJ2-7
CDR3: CASSLSPNGDYEQYF

V: TRBV28
J: TRBJ2-7
CDR3: CASSFAIYEQYF

V: TRBV28
J: TRBJ2-7
CDR3: CASTPGQVYEQYF

V: TRBV4-1
J: TRBJ2-1
CDR3: CASSQSASGGNSYNEQFF

V: TRBV5-1
J: TRBJ1-3
CDR3: CASSYYSSGNTIYF

V: TRBV19
J: TRBJ2-3
CDR3: CASSGGGGRATDTQYF

V: TRBV5-1
J: TRBJ2-1
CDR3: CASSHTTSPNEQFF

V: TRBV11-3
J: TRBJ2-1
CDR3: CASGTSGYSGEQFF

V: TRBV15
J: TRBJ2-7
CDR3: CATSRDESGLPYEQYF

V: TRBV25-1
J: TRBJ1-1
CDR3: CASSNDRVSTEAFF

V: TRBV28
J: TRBJ1-5
CDR3: CASSSGRRGSNQPQHF

V: TRBV5-1
J: TRBJ1-1
CDR3: CASTTAGPHTEAFF